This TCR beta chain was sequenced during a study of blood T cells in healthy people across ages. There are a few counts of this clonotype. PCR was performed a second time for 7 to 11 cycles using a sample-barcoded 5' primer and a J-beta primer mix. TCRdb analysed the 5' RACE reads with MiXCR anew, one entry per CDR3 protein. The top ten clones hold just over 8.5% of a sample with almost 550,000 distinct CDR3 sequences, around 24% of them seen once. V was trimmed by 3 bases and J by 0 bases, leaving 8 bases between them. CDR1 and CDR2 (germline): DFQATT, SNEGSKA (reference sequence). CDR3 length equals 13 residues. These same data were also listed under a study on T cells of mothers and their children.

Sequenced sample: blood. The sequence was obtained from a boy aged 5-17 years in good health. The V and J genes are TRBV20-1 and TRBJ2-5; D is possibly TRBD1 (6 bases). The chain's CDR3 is CSASGDNQETQYF. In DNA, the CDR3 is TGCAGTGCTAGCGGGGACAACCAAGAGACCCAGTACTTC.